The present TCR beta chain was sequenced within a study of blood T cell repertoires in COVID-19. Across the study: The samples span acute and convalescent COVID-19 from the United States, Italy and Spain. Sample material is recorded as cDNA or gDNA derived from T cells, B-cell-depleted T cells, or PBMCs.

Those enrolled, adults aged roughly 18 to 89 years, came from about two dozen US areas. Symptom resolution, clearance, or two negative PCRs marked donors in Cohort 3 as recovered. TCRdb's table, derived via immunoSEQ multiplex PCR, lists solely in-frame clones and lacks some. The data contain over 250,000 clones, around 89% of them singletons. The V and J ends lost 1 base and 7 bases, in that order; junction bases with no gene match: 5. There are 15 residues in the CDR3. Germline CDR1 reads MNHEY; CDR2 reads SMNVEV (reference sequence). The receptor comes from a man aged 35 to 55 who had recovered from COVID-19. The genes are TRBV27 and TRBJ1-2; TRBD1 agrees at 11 bases. Sequenced sample: PBMCs or T cells enriched from blood (not recorded which). The CDR3 bases are TGTGCCAGCAGTTTATTCGGACAGGGGGCGCGTGGCTACACCTTC. Encoded protein: CASSLFGQGARGYTF.